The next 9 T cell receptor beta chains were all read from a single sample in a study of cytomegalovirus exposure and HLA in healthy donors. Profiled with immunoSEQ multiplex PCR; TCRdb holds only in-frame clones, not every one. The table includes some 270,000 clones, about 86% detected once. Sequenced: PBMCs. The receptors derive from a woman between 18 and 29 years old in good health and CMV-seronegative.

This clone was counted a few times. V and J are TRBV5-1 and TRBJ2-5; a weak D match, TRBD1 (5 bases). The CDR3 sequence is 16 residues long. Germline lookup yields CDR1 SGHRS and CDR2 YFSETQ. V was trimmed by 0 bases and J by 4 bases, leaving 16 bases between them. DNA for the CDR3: TGCGCCAGCAGCTTGGACCCCGGCAGGGCAGTAGAGACCCAGTACTTC. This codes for CASSLDPGRAVETQYF.

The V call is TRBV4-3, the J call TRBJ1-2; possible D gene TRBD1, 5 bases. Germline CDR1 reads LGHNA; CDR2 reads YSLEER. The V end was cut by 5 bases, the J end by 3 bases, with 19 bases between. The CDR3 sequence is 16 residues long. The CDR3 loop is CASSEARGSWDYGYTF. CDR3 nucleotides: TGCGCCAGCAGCGAAGCCCGGGGGTCGTGGGACTATGGCTACACCTTC.

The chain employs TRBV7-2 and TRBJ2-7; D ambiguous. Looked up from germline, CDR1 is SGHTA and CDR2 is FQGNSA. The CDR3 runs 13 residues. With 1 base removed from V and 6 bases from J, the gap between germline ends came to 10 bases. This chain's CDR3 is CASSLGISSEQYF. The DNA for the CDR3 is TGTGCCAGCAGCTTAGGGATATCTAGCGAGCAGTACTTC.

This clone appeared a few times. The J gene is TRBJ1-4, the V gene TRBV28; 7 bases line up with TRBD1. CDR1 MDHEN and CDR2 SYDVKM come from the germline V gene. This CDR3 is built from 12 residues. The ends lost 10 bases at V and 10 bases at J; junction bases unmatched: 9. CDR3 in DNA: TGTGCCACCAAGGGGGCGCAGGCAAAACTGTTTTTT. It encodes CATKGAQAKLFF.

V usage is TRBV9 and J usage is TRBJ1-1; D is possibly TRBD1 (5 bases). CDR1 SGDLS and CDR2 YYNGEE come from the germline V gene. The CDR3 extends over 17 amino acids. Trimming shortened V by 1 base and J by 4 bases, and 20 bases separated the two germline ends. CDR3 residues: CASSVSSSAGSTTEAFF. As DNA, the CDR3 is TGTGCCAGCAGCGTATCGAGTTCGGCAGGGTCAACCACTGAAGCTTTCTTT.

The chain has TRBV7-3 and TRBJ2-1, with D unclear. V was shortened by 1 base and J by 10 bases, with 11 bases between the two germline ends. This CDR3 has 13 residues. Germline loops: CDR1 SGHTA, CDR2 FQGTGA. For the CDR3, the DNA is TGTGCCAGCAGCTTAAACGCGCGAGGAGAGCAGTTCTTC. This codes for CASSLNARGEQFF. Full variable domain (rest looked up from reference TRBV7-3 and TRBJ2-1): GAGVSQTPSNKVTEKGKYVELRCDPISGHTALYWYRQSLGQGPEFLIYFQGTGAADDSGLPNDRFFAVRPEGSVSTLKIQRTERGDSAVYLCASSLNARGEQFFGPGTRLTVL.

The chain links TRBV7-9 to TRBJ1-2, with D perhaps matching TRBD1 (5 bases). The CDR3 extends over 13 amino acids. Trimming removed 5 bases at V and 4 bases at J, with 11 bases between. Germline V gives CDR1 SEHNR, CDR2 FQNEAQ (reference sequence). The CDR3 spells CASSPDRFYGYTF. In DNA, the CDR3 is TGTGCCAGCAGCCCTGACAGATTCTATGGCTACACCTTC.

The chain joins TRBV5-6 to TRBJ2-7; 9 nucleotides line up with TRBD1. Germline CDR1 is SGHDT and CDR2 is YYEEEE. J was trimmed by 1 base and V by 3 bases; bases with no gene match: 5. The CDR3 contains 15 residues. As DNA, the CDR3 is TGTGCCAGCAGCTCGTGGACAGGGGAGTCCTACGAGCAGTACTTC. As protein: CASSSWTGESYEQYF. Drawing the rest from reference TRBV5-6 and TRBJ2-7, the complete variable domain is DAGVTQSPTHLIKTRGQQVTLRCSPKSGHDTVSWYQQALGQGPQFIFQYYEEEERQRGNFPDRFSGHQFPNYSSELNVNALLLGDSALYLCASSSWTGESYEQYFGPGTRLTVT.

CDR3 coding DNA: TGTGCCAGTACCCAGACAGGCAACCCTACCCAGTACTTC. This encodes CASTQTGNPTQYF. The rearrangement links TRBV19 to TRBJ2-5; the D gene is possibly TRBD1 (6 bases). This CDR3 comprises 13 residues. The V gene lost 7 bases and the J gene lost 8 bases, with 17 bases spanning the gap. CDR1 is LNHDA, CDR2 SQIVND, per germline (reference sequence).